This section outlines one T cell receptor beta chain sequence together with its context. What it recognizes is unknown. The data were obtained in a study of cytomegalovirus exposure and HLA in healthy donors. Germline-derived CDR1 and CDR2 are MDHEN and SYDVKM. The CDR3 covers 13 residues. The V gene lost 6 bases and the J gene lost 8 bases, with 16 bases spanning the gap. Findings and limits, study-wide: As a later analysis revealed, most CMV-associated TCR beta chains appeared HLA-restricted. Analyzed later, association rates of TCRs varied across HLA loci, with DRB1 most and HLA-C fewest.

60 Vbeta and 13 Jbeta primers were used in PCR. Data came from immunoSEQ multiplex PCR; TCRdb stores just in-frame clones and leaves some out. The data hold approximately 150,000 clones, with 65% to 80% observed a single time. This TCR came from a man aged 35 to 55 in good health and CMV-seronegative. The gene calls are TRBV28 and TRBJ1-2; D is ambiguous. The specimen sequenced was PBMCs. The CDR3 is CASSQGPREGYTF. The CDR3 DNA sequence: TGTGCCAGCAGCCAAGGACCGCGGGAGGGCTACACCTTC.